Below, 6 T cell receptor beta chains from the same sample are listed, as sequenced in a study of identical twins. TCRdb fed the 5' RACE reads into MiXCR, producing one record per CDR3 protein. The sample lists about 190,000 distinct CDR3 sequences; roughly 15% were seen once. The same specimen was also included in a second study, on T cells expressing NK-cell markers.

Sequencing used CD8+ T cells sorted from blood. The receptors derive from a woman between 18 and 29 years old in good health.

CDR3 region: CASSVDGGKETQYF. The CDR3 DNA follows: TGTGCCAGCAGCGTAGACGGGGGAAAAGAGACCCAGTACTTC. This chain connects TRBV9 to TRBJ2-5; weak D call: TRBD2 (6 bases). The germline gives CDR1 SGDLS, CDR2 YYNGEE. The CDR3 consists of 14 residues. V lost 0 bases, J lost 3 bases, and 9 bases lay in between.

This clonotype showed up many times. The CDR3 loop is CASSDIISGGKETQYF. CDR3 bases: TGTGCCAGCAGCGACATCATAAGCGGGGGAAAAGAGACCCAGTACTTC. The rearrangement uses TRBV4-2 and TRBJ2-5, with 8 bases identical to TRBD2. J gave up 3 bases and V 5 bases, and 11 bases lay outside the gene matches. Germline-derived CDR1 and CDR2 are LGHNA and YNFKEQ. The CDR3 contains 16 residues.

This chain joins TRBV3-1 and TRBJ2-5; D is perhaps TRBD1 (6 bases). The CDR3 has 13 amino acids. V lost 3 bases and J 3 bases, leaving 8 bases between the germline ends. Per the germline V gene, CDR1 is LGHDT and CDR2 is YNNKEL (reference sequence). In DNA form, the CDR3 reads TGTGCCAGCAGCCACGAGGGGGAAGAGACCCAGTACTTC. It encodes CASSHEGEETQYF.

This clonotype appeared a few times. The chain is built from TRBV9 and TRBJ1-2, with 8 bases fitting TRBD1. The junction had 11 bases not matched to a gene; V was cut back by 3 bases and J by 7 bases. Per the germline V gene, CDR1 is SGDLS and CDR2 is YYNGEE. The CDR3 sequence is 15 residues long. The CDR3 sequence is CASSAYDRGLPGYTF. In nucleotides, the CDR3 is TGTGCCAGCAGCGCGTACGACAGGGGCCTCCCTGGCTACACCTTC.

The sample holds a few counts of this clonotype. The CDR3 DNA sequence: TGCGCCAGCAGCCAAGTCGGGGGTGGGGTTGGCTACACCTTC. The encoded protein is CASSQVGGGVGYTF. The chain has TRBV4-1 and TRBJ1-2; tentative D call: TRBD1 (5 bases). This CDR3 is 14 amino acids long. Germline V gene data show CDR1 as MGHRA and CDR2 as YSYEKL. V was shortened by 1 base and J by 7 bases, with 13 bases between the two germline ends.

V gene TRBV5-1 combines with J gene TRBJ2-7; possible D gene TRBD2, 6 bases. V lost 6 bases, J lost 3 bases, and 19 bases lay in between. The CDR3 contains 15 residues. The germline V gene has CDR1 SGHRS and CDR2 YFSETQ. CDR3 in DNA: TGCGCCAGCAACCTTTCCGAGGGAGGAGGCTACGAGCAGTACTTC. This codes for CASNLSEGGGYEQYF.